This TCR beta chain comes out of a study of CD8 T cells in Susac syndrome. An input of roughly 0.5 to 1 ug of RNA was subjected to reverse transcription using random hexamers. TCRdb reanalysed the immunoSEQ multiplex PCR reads using MiXCR and keeps one entry per CDR3 protein. The sample includes roughly 70,000 distinct CDR3 sequences, 95% to 96% of them seen just once. Germline CDR1 reads SEHNR; CDR2 reads FQNEAQ (reference sequence). The CDR3 contains 15 residues. The ends were cut back, 0 bases at V and 7 bases at J, with 10 bases in the middle. This receptor was taken from a human donor with multiple sclerosis. What was sequenced was CD4+ T cells from PBMCs. The gene calls are TRBV7-9 and TRBJ1-6, with D possibly being TRBD1 (5 bases). The CDR3 DNA is TGTGCCAGCAGCTTAGCAGTGGGGGGAAATTCACCCCTCCACTTT. Translating it yields CASSLAVGGNSPLHF.